One and the same sample provided the 13 T cell receptor beta chains below, sequenced in a study of blood T cell repertoires in COVID-19 (dated by TCRdb to between 2020 and 2021). Libraries were prepared through the immunoSEQ multiplex PCR assay. In TCRdb, the immuneACCESS table is reduced to in-frame sequences with V and J assigned. These tables do not hold every clone; where another copy was compared, an unresolved V gene accounts for under half, and the others remain unexplained. The sample table shows around 200,000 clones, and 70% to 90% are seen once. The ten top clones hold approximately 2.5% of the sample. Sequencing used peripheral blood. The receptors stem from a man between 40 and 49 years old with active or convalescent COVID-19.

This chain joins TRBV2 and TRBJ1-5; 7 positions match TRBD1. The V and J ends lost 0 bases and 5 bases, in that order; junction bases with no gene match: 7. The CDR3 has 16 amino acids. Germline CDR1 and CDR2: SNHLY and FYNNEI. The CDR3 protein is CASSEAGTGADQPQHF. CDR3 sequence (DNA): TGTGCCAGCAGTGAAGCGGGCACAGGGGCTGATCAGCCCCAGCATTTT.

The chain combines TRBV19 with TRBJ2-6; D is undetermined. CDR3 length: 14 amino acids. Deletions cut 7 bases from V and 1 base from J, with 8 bases between. CDR1 and CDR2 (germline): LNHDA, SQIVND (reference sequence). CDR3 DNA sequence: TGTGCCAGTACCTTAGATTCTGGGGCCAACGTCCTGACTTTC. Translation gives CASTLDSGANVLTF.

The chain couples TRBV7-9 to TRBJ2-3, with 7 bases matching TRBD2. There are 15 residues in the CDR3. From germline, CDR1 is SEHNR and CDR2 FQNEAQ (reference sequence). Trimming at V came to 5 bases and at J to 1 base, leaving 6 bases not matched to a gene. The DNA of the CDR3 is TGTGCCAGCAGCGATAGACGGGGGGGCACAGATACGCAGTATTTT. Protein: CASSDRRGGTDTQYF.

The chain is built from TRBV5-6 and TRBJ1-2, with D maybe TRBD1 (6 bases). V lost 4 bases and J lost 4, with 17 bases in between. This CDR3 has 15 residues. CDR1 is SGHDT and CDR2 is YYEEEE in the germline V gene. As DNA, the CDR3 is TGTGCCAGCAGCCTCCAGGGGCCTCCGTCCTATGGCTACACCTTC. This sequence encodes CASSLQGPPSYGYTF.

This clone was seen a single time. V is TRBV24-1 and J is TRBJ1-2; TRBD1 agrees at 7 bases. After removal of 1 base from V and 4 bases from J, the junction contained 2 bases not matched to a gene. Germline CDR1 is KGHDR and CDR2 is SFDVKD. This CDR3 region has 14 residues. DNA of the CDR3: TGTGCCACCAGTGATTTCGGACAGGCCTATGGCTACACCTTC. Its protein product is CATSDFGQAYGYTF.

V is TRBV7-3 and J is TRBJ2-5, with TRBD1 identical over 9 bases. The CDR3 is 17 amino acids. CDR1 SGHTA and CDR2 FQGTGA come from the germline V gene. After removal of 4 bases from V and 5 bases from J, the junction contained 14 bases not matched to a gene. The CDR3 loop reads CASSSGQGPMAPETQYF. CDR3 DNA: TGTGCCAGCAGCTCCGGACAGGGGCCCATGGCCCCCGAGACCCAGTACTTC.

This clone was found a few times. V is TRBV19 and J is TRBJ1-5; no definite D call. Germline assignment: CDR1 LNHDA and CDR2 SQIVND (reference sequence). The CDR3 runs to 13 residues. V lost 4 bases and J 3 bases, leaving 7 bases between the germline ends. DNA of the CDR3: TGTGCCAGTAGTACTACAGCCAATCAGCCCCAGCATTTT. Translation: CASSTTANQPQHF.

V usage is TRBV14 and J usage is TRBJ1-1, with TRBD1 as a possible D gene (5 bases). Germline-derived CDR1 and CDR2 are SGHDN and FVKESK. The length of the CDR3 is 13 residues. V lost 4 bases, J lost 10 bases, and 16 bases lay in between. For the CDR3, the DNA is TGTGCCAGCAGCCTTGCCCCAGGGCTAGGAGCTTTCTTT. As protein: CASSLAPGLGAFF. Combining the CDR3 with reference TRBV14 and TRBJ1-1 gives the whole variable domain EAGVTQFPSHSVIEKGQTVTLRCDPISGHDNLYWYRRVMGKEIKFLLHFVKESKQDESGMPNNRFLAERTGGTYSTLKVQPAELEDSGVYFCASSLAPGLGAFFGQGTRLTVV.

The chain carries TRBV4-3 and TRBJ2-3; TRBD2 agrees at 7 bases. The germline V gene has CDR1 LGHNA and CDR2 YSLEER. The trim removed 1 base at V and 2 bases at J, leaving 9 bases unmatched. The CDR3 totals 17 residues. For the CDR3, the DNA is TGCGCCAGCAGCCAAGGAAGAGCGGGGAGATTCACAGATACGCAGTATTTT. Protein sequence: CASSQGRAGRFTDTQYF.

V and J are TRBV7-2 and TRBJ2-7; weak D call: TRBD2 (5 bases). Trimming shortened V by 3 bases and J by 7 bases, and 13 bases separated the two germline ends. Looked up from germline, CDR1 is SGHTA and CDR2 is FQGNSA. The CDR3 length is 13 residues. CDR3 amino acids: CASSFSGMGEQYF. CDR3 DNA: TGTGCCAGCAGCTTCTCGGGGATGGGGGAGCAGTACTTC.

The V call is TRBV5-8, the J call TRBJ2-7, with D possibly being TRBD2 (6 bases). V was clipped by 4 bases and J by 9 bases, with 17 bases between them. The CDR3 has 13 amino acids. CDR1 and CDR2 (germline): SGHTS, YDEGEE. CDR3 bases: TGTGCCAGCAGCCAACAGGAGGGATGGGGGCAGTACTTC. This codes for CASSQQEGWGQYF.

V usage is TRBV19 and J usage is TRBJ1-2; 7 bases line up with TRBD1. The germline CDR1 and CDR2 sequences are LNHDA and SQIVND (reference sequence). The trim removed 10 bases at V and 2 bases at J, leaving 13 bases unmatched. This CDR3 comprises 15 residues. In DNA, the CDR3 is TGTGCCACTAAAATTACAGACAGGGCGAACTATGGCTACACCTTC. Encoded protein: CATKITDRANYGYTF.

For this clone: Within the sample, other DNA sequences also encode this same CDR3. The chain links TRBV30 to TRBJ1-5, with 8 bases lining up with TRBD1. The J segment lost 4 bases and the V segment lost 1 base, leaving 0 bases of the junction unmatched. The CDR3 has 13 residues. Germline V CDR1 and CDR2: GTSNPN, SVGIG (reference sequence). CDR3 sequence reads: CAWSGQGNQPQHF. The CDR3 bases are TGTGCCTGGAGTGGACAGGGGAATCAGCCCCAGCATTTT.